These 27 T cell receptor beta chains were sequenced from one sample in a study of blood T cell repertoires in COVID-19. The repertoire was sequenced with immunoSEQ multiplex PCR; TCRdb's copy has only in-frame clones and lacks some. The table includes around 190,000 clones, roughly 87% detected once. The source material was PBMCs or T cells enriched from blood (not recorded which). The receptors stem from a man aged 18 to 29 with acute COVID-19.

This chain connects TRBV25-1 to TRBJ2-5; 9 bases match TRBD1. The CDR3 contains 14 residues. V was clipped by 8 bases and J by 2 bases; unmatched bases: 6. CDR1 is MGHDK and CDR2 is SYGVNS in the germline V gene. In nucleotides, the CDR3 is TGTGCCAGCCAAGTGACAGGGGGGCAAGAGACCCAGTACTTC. Amino acid sequence: CASQVTGGQETQYF.

V is TRBV30 and J is TRBJ2-5, with 9 nucleotides matching TRBD1. J gave up 5 bases and V 8 bases, and 6 bases lay outside the gene matches. The CDR3 spans 12 residues. The germline V gene has CDR1 GTSNPN and CDR2 SVGIG (reference sequence). The CDR3 here is CAGTGGGETQYF. The DNA for the CDR3 is TGTGCCGGAACAGGGGGCGGTGAGACCCAGTACTTC. Drawing the rest from reference TRBV30 and TRBJ2-5, the complete variable domain is SQTIHQWPATLVQPVGSPLSLECTVEGTSNPNLYWYRQAAGRGLQLLFYSVGIGQISSEVPQNLSASRPQDRQFILSSKKLLLSDSGFYLCAGTGGGETQYFGPGTRLLVL.

V gene TRBV3-1 (or the pseudogene TRBV3-2) combines with J gene TRBJ2-7; TRBD1 agrees at 9 bases. J lost 0 bases, V lost 1 base, and 1 base had no gene match. Germline lookup yields CDR1 LGHDT and CDR2 YNNKEL (reference sequence). The CDR3 has 15 amino acids. The CDR3 reads CASSQAGQGSYEQYF. The DNA of the CDR3 is TGTGCCAGCAGCCAAGCGGGACAGGGCTCCTACGAGCAGTACTTC.

The chain recombines TRBV7-9 with TRBJ2-1, with 14 bases matching TRBD2. Per germline, CDR1 SEHNR and CDR2 FQNEAQ (reference sequence). With 0 bases clipped from V and 6 bases from J, the junction kept 10 bases outside the gene matches. This CDR3 comprises 19 residues. CDR3 sequence: CASSLAARGLAGVRNEQFF. In nucleotides, the CDR3 is TGTGCCAGCAGCTTAGCGGCCAGGGGACTAGCGGGAGTCCGCAATGAGCAGTTCTTC.

The chain carries TRBV5-1 and TRBJ2-2; 11 bases map to TRBD1. Looked up from germline, CDR1 is SGHRS and CDR2 is YFSETQ. V lost 4 bases and J lost 6; bases outside the gene matches: 14. The CDR3 spans 18 residues. The DNA of the CDR3 is TGCGCCAGCAGCCCCTTCCCCCCGGGACAGGGGGATGCCGGGGAGCTGTTTTTT. Its protein product is CASSPFPPGQGDAGELFF.

To note about this clone: Being one base from a much bigger clone, this may be a read error. The V and J genes are TRBV28 and TRBJ2-7; D is uncertain. The CDR3 extends over 11 amino acids. Trimming removed 5 bases from V and 2 bases from J, with 4 bases in between. Germline loops: CDR1 MDHEN, CDR2 SYDVKM. The CDR3 bases are TGTGCCAGCAGTCGGGCCTACGAGCAGTACTTC. Translated, it gives CASSRAYEQYF.

The chain uses TRBV2 and TRBJ2-1; TRBD1 matches at 8 bases. V dropped 5 bases and J dropped 9; count of bases not matched to a gene: 9. The CDR3 has 14 amino acids. CDR1 SNHLY and CDR2 FYNNEI come from the germline V gene. The chain's CDR3 is CASSSRQGAGEQFF. The CDR3 nucleotides are TGTGCCAGCAGTTCTCGCCAGGGGGCAGGTGAGCAGTTCTTC.

V gene TRBV9 combines with J gene TRBJ2-1, with 9 bases fitting TRBD2. With V trimmed by 4 bases and J by 9 bases, 11 bases remained unmatched. The CDR3 has 15 residues. CDR1 and CDR2 from the germline V gene are SGDLS and YYNGEE. CDR3 nucleotide sequence: TGTGCCAGCAGCACCCCGACTAGCGGTCTCGGTGAGCAGTTCTTC. It is translated as CASSTPTSGLGEQFF.

The chain combines TRBV2 with TRBJ1-1; D gene ambiguous. The CDR3 has 14 amino acids. The ends were cut back, 3 bases at V and 2 bases at J, with 10 bases in the middle. The germline V gene has CDR1 SNHLY and CDR2 FYNNEI. The CDR3 DNA sequence: TGTGCCAGCAGTGAGTTAGTTTTCAACACTGAAGCTTTCTTT. Translating gives CASSELVFNTEAFF.

The sample holds one count of this clone. The genes are TRBV5-1 and TRBJ2-6, with 11 bases matching TRBD1. Germline CDR1 SGHRS, CDR2 YFSETQ. This CDR3 comprises 18 residues. The V and J ends lost 5 bases and 3 bases, in that order; junction bases with no gene match: 10. CDR3 in DNA: TGCGCCAGCAGTTCGATCGGACAGGGGGCCCGTGGGGCCAACGTCCTGACTTTC. Residues: CASSSIGQGARGANVLTF.

The genes are TRBV29-1 and TRBJ2-7, with a weak D call TRBD2 (5 bases). This CDR3 spans 14 amino acids. V was cut by 2 bases and J by 6 bases, with 17 bases left in between. CDR1 SQVTM and CDR2 ANQGSEA come from the germline V gene. The DNA for the CDR3 is TGCAGCGTTGAACCCAGCGGAGCTTTCCCCGAGCAGTACTTC. Encoded protein: CSVEPSGAFPEQYF.

This rearrangement joins TRBV5-8 to TRBJ1-2, with 10 bases matching TRBD1. CDR3 length equals 17 residues. CDR1 and CDR2 (germline): SGHTS, YDEGEE. V lost 4 bases, J lost 2 bases, and 11 bases stayed unmatched. CDR3 in DNA: TGTGCCAGCAGCCGATTTACCGGGACAGGGGACAACTATGGCTACACCTTC. This encodes CASSRFTGTGDNYGYTF.

The chain carries TRBV28 and TRBJ2-7; unclear D gene. Germline assignment: CDR1 MDHEN and CDR2 SYDVKM. V lost 3 bases to trimming and J lost 7 bases, with 4 bases between them. The CDR3 spans 10 residues. In nucleotides, the CDR3 is TGTGCCAGCAGTTTCGTGGAGCAGTACTTC. Encoded protein: CASSFVEQYF.

Concerning this clone itself: Other DNA sequences within the sample encode an identical CDR3. The chain couples TRBV28 to TRBJ1-1; 11 bases are shared with TRBD1. Germline trimming cut 4 bases from V and 4 bases from J; bases unmatched to any gene: 2. Looked up from germline, CDR1 is MDHEN and CDR2 is SYDVKM. CDR3 size: 14 residues. The CDR3 DNA reads as TGTGCCAGCAGTTCCGGGACAGGGGGCACTGAAGCTTTCTTT. This codes for CASSSGTGGTEAFF.

DNA for the CDR3: TGTGCCAGCAGCTTGTCGGGTGTTATTGGAGAGACCCAGTACTTC. It yields the protein CASSLSGVIGETQYF. The rearrangement joins TRBV11-1 to TRBJ2-5; D is ambiguous. From germline, CDR1 is SGHAT and CDR2 FQDESV (reference sequence). The CDR3 is made up of 15 amino acids. Deletions cut 3 bases from V and 4 bases from J, with 15 bases between.

The chain has TRBV9 and TRBJ2-3, with a tentative D call TRBD2 (6 bases). The germline V and J ends were trimmed by 5 bases and 2 bases, with 12 bases remaining between them. This CDR3 comprises 14 residues. CDR1 and CDR2 (germline): SGDLS, YYNGEE. The CDR3 DNA reads as TGTGCCAGCAGGGGGGGACGGACCACAGATACGCAGTATTTT. It codes for CASRGGRTTDTQYF.

The chain combines TRBV27 with TRBJ2-7; D perhaps matches TRBD1 (6 bases). Germline-derived CDR1 and CDR2 are MNHEY and SMNVEV (reference sequence). The germline V and J ends were trimmed by 3 bases and 4 bases, with 22 bases remaining between them. The CDR3 spans 17 residues. CDR3 sequence: CASSFGEGPGDRYEQYF. CDR3 sequence (DNA): TGTGCCAGCAGTTTTGGCGAGGGGCCAGGGGATAGATACGAGCAGTACTTC.

The rearrangement links TRBV21-1 to TRBJ1-5; the D call TRBD1 from the table was never checked on the DNA. TRBV21-1 is recorded as a pseudogene. The CDR3 covers 13 residues. The CDR3 DNA reads as TGTGCCAGCAGCAGAGACAGTAATCAGCCCCAGCATTTT. As protein: CASSRDSNQPQHF.

V usage is TRBV5-1 and J usage is TRBJ2-1; 11 positions match TRBD2. CDR3 size: 15 residues. V dropped 3 bases and J dropped 5; count of bases not matched to a gene: 4. CDR1 and CDR2 from the germline V gene are SGHRS and YFSETQ. CDR3 in amino acids: CASSSLAGGNNEQFF. The CDR3 bases are TGCGCCAGCAGCTCCTTAGCGGGAGGGAACAATGAGCAGTTCTTC.

The chain combines TRBV19 with TRBJ2-7; 9 bases are shared with TRBD2. The CDR3 runs 14 residues. V was clipped by 3 bases and J by 4 bases; unmatched bases: 4. Germline CDR1 LNHDA, CDR2 SQIVND (reference sequence). This chain's CDR3 is CASSIAGGQYEQYF. The CDR3 DNA follows: TGTGCCAGTAGTATCGCGGGAGGGCAGTACGAGCAGTACTTC.

The chain's CDR3 is CASSPGQITDTQYF. CDR3 nucleotide sequence: TGTGCCAGCAGTCCGGGACAGATCACAGATACGCAGTATTTT. The genes are TRBV28 and TRBJ2-3; TRBD1 matches at 7 bases. CDR3 length: 14 amino acids. Germline assignment: CDR1 MDHEN and CDR2 SYDVKM. Trimming cost V 5 bases and J 2 bases; bases outside gene matches: 4.

The table lists this clone with a count of one. The V and J genes are TRBV15 and TRBJ2-7; weak D call: TRBD1 (5 bases). CDR3 size: 17 residues. V was shortened by 0 bases and J by 4 bases, with 19 bases between the two germline ends. Germline CDR1 LNHNV, CDR2 YYDKDF (reference sequence). DNA for the CDR3: TGTGCCACCAGCAGAGATAGTGTTAGGGGTCGGATTTACGAGCAGTACTTC. It specifies CATSRDSVRGRIYEQYF.

The chain uses TRBV30 and TRBJ1-5; TRBD1 is a possible D gene (5 bases). This CDR3 is 13 amino acids long. With 6 bases removed from V and 2 bases from J, the gap between germline ends came to 11 bases. The germline V gene encodes CDR1 GTSNPN and CDR2 SVGIG (reference sequence). The CDR3 DNA is TGTGCCTGTTCAGGGAAAGGCAATCAGCCCCAGCATTTT. Translation gives CACSGKGNQPQHF.

V gene TRBV29-1 combines with J gene TRBJ2-7; 11 bases agree with TRBD1. J was trimmed by 6 bases and V by 7 bases; bases with no gene match: 11. The CDR3 is 14 amino acids. Germline CDR1 and CDR2: SQVTM and ANQGSEA. This chain's CDR3 is CSASAGQGGGEQYF. CDR3 DNA sequence: TGCAGCGCCTCCGCGGGACAGGGGGGTGGCGAGCAGTACTTC.

J is TRBJ2-1 and V is TRBV4-2, with 9 bases identical to TRBD2. CDR3 length: 17 amino acids. Germline V gives CDR1 LGHNA, CDR2 YNFKEQ. Trimming took 0 bases from V and 8 from J; bases not matched to a gene: 11. In nucleotides, the CDR3 is TGTGCCAGCAGCCAAGAATTTAGCGGGAGTATAGGCCATGAGCAGTTCTTC. Its translation is CASSQEFSGSIGHEQFF.

There are a few counts of this clone. The chain is built from TRBV19 and TRBJ1-1, with a possible D match to TRBD1 (6 bases). Looked up from germline, CDR1 is LNHDA and CDR2 is SQIVND (reference sequence). The ends were cut back, 2 bases at V and 0 bases at J, with 7 bases in the middle. This CDR3 has 14 residues. The CDR3 protein is CASSIQGMNTEAFF. The CDR3, as DNA: TGTGCCAGTAGTATACAGGGGATGAACACTGAAGCTTTCTTT.

The J gene is TRBJ2-3, the V gene TRBV23-1; TRBD2 matches 12 bases. TRBV23-1 is annotated as an ORF whose role is uncertain. The CDR3 has 20 amino acids. The ends lost 4 bases at V and 1 base at J; junction bases unmatched: 15. In DNA form, the CDR3 reads TGCGCCAGCAGTCTCAAACGAAGGGCTAGCGGGAGGGCCGGCACAGATACGCAGTATTTT. It encodes CASSLKRRASGRAGTDTQYF.